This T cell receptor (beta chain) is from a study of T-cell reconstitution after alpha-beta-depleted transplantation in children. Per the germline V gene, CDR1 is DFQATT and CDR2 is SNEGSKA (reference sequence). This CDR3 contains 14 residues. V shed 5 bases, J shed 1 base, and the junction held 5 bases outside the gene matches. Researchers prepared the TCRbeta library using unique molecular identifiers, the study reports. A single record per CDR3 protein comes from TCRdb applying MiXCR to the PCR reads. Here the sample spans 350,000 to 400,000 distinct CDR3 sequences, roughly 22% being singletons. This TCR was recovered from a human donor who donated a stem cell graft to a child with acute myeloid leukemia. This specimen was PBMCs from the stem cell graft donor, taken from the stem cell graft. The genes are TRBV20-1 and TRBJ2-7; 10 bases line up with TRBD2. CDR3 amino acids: CSAWRTSGSYEQYF. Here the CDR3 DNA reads TGCAGTGCTTGGAGGACTAGCGGATCCTACGAGCAGTACTTC.